This T cell receptor (beta chain) emerged from a study of PD-1 blockade in classical Hodgkin lymphoma. Points from the study as a whole: It was among complete responders that baseline diversity resembled that of newly diagnosed patients. Still unresolved is the cause of the repertoire differences, which may be disease activity or prior therapy.

Stated time point: cycle 4 day 1 (C4D1), after more than 5 weeks of nivolumab. Every patient relapsed after autologous stem cell transplantation, and brentuximab vedotin exposure varied. Isolated CD8+ T cells were derived from thawed PBMCs through magnetic negative selection. Produced via immunoSEQ multiplex PCR; TCRdb's table is partial and in-frame only. The repertoire holds around 4,200 clones, roughly 76% seen once, with almost 25% in the top ten. Germline lookup yields CDR1 SGHVT and CDR2 SQSDAQ. V was clipped by 4 bases and J by 1 base; unmatched bases: 8. The CDR3 contains 16 residues. Points on this clone: What it binds is unknown.

The J gene is TRBJ2-7, the V gene TRBV7-4, with 9 bases aligning to TRBD1. The source is a human donor with classical Hodgkin lymphoma. The starting material was CD8+ T cells from blood, obtained before the fourth cycle of nivolumab. Here the CDR3 DNA reads TGTGCCAGCAGCTCGCGTACGGGACAGGGATCCTACGAGCAGTACTTC. It translates to CASSSRTGQGSYEQYF.